This T cell receptor beta chain was identified during a study of blood T cells in healthy people across ages. Study results and caveats: The unknown donor CMV status may have confounded expanded clonotype changes. Long-lived donors had more naive CD4+ cells and higher diversity than aged donors.

Through a sample-barcoded 5' primer and a J-beta primer mix, a second PCR was run for roughly 7 to 11 cycles. Each sample provided no less than 2.5 million CDR3-containing paired-end reads. Via MiXCR, TCRdb re-called the 5' RACE reads, giving one row per CDR3 protein. The repertoire holds about 1.5 million distinct CDR3 sequences, approximately 43% seen once, with under 5% in the top ten. This clonotype came up a few times. The target antigen is unknown. J gave up 11 bases and V 4 bases, and 5 bases lay outside the gene matches. The CDR3 loop spans 14 amino acids. Looked up from germline, CDR1 is SGHTA and CDR2 is FQGNSA.

The specimen sequenced was blood. The receptor was isolated from a woman between 18 and 29 years old in good health. The chain recombines TRBV7-2 with TRBJ1-6; TRBD1 agrees at 10 bases. The CDR3 DNA reads TGTGCCAGCAGCTCCCGGGACAGGGGAGCACCCCTCCACTTT. Protein: CASSSRDRGAPLHF.